This T cell receptor beta chain was captured in a study of T-cell memory formation after mild COVID-19. Study context: Largely, TCR clusters stayed within a single donor.

TCR alpha and TCR beta cDNA libraries carrying sample barcodes and UMIs came from 5'RACE with constant-segment primers. TCRdb recomputed calls from the 5' RACE reads with MiXCR, one row per CDR3 protein. The repertoire holds roughly 410,000 distinct CDR3 sequences, 20% to 30% seen once, with roughly 8.7% in the top ten. V was clipped by 1 base and J by 5 bases; unmatched bases: 11. Germline V gene sequence: CDR1 SEHNR, CDR2 FQNEAQ (reference sequence). This CDR3 region has 17 residues. Note on this clonotype: What it binds is not known.

Study conclusions and caveats: Within pre-infection memory, some responding clones were found, suggesting cross-reactive memory joined.

What was sequenced was PBMCs or a T cell subset sorted from them (not recorded which). This clonotype was obtained from an adult woman who had mild COVID-19 (a few samples of this study predate the infection). Cell type and time point are not known. The chain links TRBV7-9 to TRBJ1-5; 7 bases match TRBD1. CDR3 protein: CASSLGTGAWGHQPQHF. For the CDR3, the DNA is TGTGCCAGCAGCTTAGGCACAGGGGCCTGGGGTCATCAGCCCCAGCATTTT.